Here is one T cell receptor beta chain with its context. As yet, its antigen is unknown. The data originate from a study of blood T cells in healthy people across ages. Study-level points and caveats: What prevented conclusive comparison of naive and antigen-experienced cells was that PBMCs were unsorted.

Germline-derived CDR1 and CDR2 are SGHTA and FQGTGA. This CDR3 contains 14 residues. Trimming removed 1 base from V and 6 bases from J, with 11 bases in between. Primers used in a second PCR of about 7 to 12 cycles were a sample-barcoded 5' primer and a J-beta primer mix. A template-switch adaptor that had 12 random nucleotides put a tag on each cDNA molecule. One entry per CDR3 protein, called by TCRdb with MiXCR from the 5' RACE reads. The sample includes around 1,800,000 distinct CDR3 sequences, about two fifths of them seen just once. The sequence derives from a human donor in good health. V usage is TRBV7-3 and J usage is TRBJ2-3; possible D gene TRBD1, 5 bases. The material sequenced was blood. This CDR3 is CASSLSSDMDTQYF. In nucleotides, the CDR3 is TGTGCCAGCAGCTTAAGTTCGGACATGGATACGCAGTATTTT.